Each of the 21 T cell receptor beta chains below was sequenced from the same sample in a study of blood T cell repertoires in COVID-19. Assay used: immunoSEQ multiplex PCR; TCRdb lists only in-frame clones, some missing. Found here are around 300,000 clones, roughly nine tenths of them singletons; the top ten hold approximately 2.4%. The sample consisted of PBMCs or T cells enriched from blood (not recorded which). The receptor set was obtained from a woman between 18 and 30 years old who had recovered from COVID-19.

The DNA for the CDR3 is TGTGCCAGCAGTTTCGGCCAGGGTACCTATGGCTACACCTTC. Protein sequence: CASSFGQGTYGYTF. This chain connects TRBV28 to TRBJ1-2; D is perhaps TRBD1 (5 bases). Trimming removed 3 bases from V and 4 bases from J, with 12 bases in between. This CDR3 region has 14 residues. Germline CDR1 MDHEN, CDR2 SYDVKM.

This rearrangement joins TRBV5-1 to TRBJ1-3; 9 bases agree with TRBD1. Unmatched junction bases numbered 4, after V lost 2 bases and J lost 4 bases. CDR1 is SGHRS, CDR2 YFSETQ, per germline. This CDR3 region has 15 residues. The CDR3 spells CASSLTGGRGNTIYF. CDR3 in DNA: TGCGCCAGCAGCTTAACAGGGGGCCGAGGAAACACCATATATTTT.

This chain links TRBV4-3 with TRBJ1-5; the D is unclear. V gave up 1 base and J gave up 5 bases, with 9 bases separating them. Germline assignment: CDR1 LGHNA and CDR2 YSLEER. This CDR3 comprises 14 residues. The CDR3 DNA reads TGCGCCAGCAGCCAAGGGGGAGGGCATCAGCCCCAGCATTTT. Translated: CASSQGGGHQPQHF.

The J gene is TRBJ2-5, the V gene TRBV19, with 8 bases that match TRBD1. Losses at the gene ends were 2 bases for V and 5 bases for J; bases not matched to a gene: 10. Germline loops: CDR1 LNHDA, CDR2 SQIVND (reference sequence). The length of the CDR3 is 16 residues. The CDR3 DNA reads as TGTGCCAGTAGTATAACAGGGGGGCAGGTGGTCGAGACCCAGTACTTC. This encodes CASSITGGQVVETQYF.

This clone occurred a few times. J is TRBJ2-7 and V is TRBV30, with D perhaps TRBD1 (6 bases). Per the germline V gene, CDR1 is GTSNPN and CDR2 is SVGIG (reference sequence). V was pared by 5 bases and J by 5 bases, with 13 bases between. This CDR3 comprises 12 residues. CDR3 bases: TGTGCCTGGGAAACAGGGTCCCACGAGCAGTACTTC. It codes for CAWETGSHEQYF.

The chain uses TRBV30 and TRBJ1-2, with D tentatively TRBD1 (5 bases). Germline CDR1 GTSNPN, CDR2 SVGIG (reference sequence). V lost 2 bases and J 6 bases, leaving 16 bases between the germline ends. The CDR3 has 14 amino acids. The CDR3 DNA sequence: TGTGCCTGGAGTAGGGCGGGGGAAATGAATGGCTACACCTTC. The encoded protein is CAWSRAGEMNGYTF.

The gene calls are TRBV4-3 and TRBJ2-6; no clear D. Trimming removed 0 bases from V and 4 bases from J, with 13 bases in between. This CDR3 has 17 amino acids. Germline V gene lookup returns CDR1 LGHNA and CDR2 YSLEER. The CDR3 reads CASSQELTPYGANVLTF. The CDR3 DNA reads TGCGCCAGCAGCCAAGAATTGACTCCTTACGGGGCCAACGTCCTGACTTTC.

The genes are TRBV9 and TRBJ1-4; 10 bases line up with TRBD1. J lost 7 bases, V lost 4 bases, and 10 bases had no gene match. In germline, CDR1 is SGDLS, CDR2 YYNGEE. The CDR3 is 16 amino acids. The CDR3: CASSKWTGGQSEKLFF. Here the CDR3 DNA reads TGTGCCAGCAGCAAATGGACAGGGGGTCAGAGTGAAAAACTGTTTTTT.

The chain combines TRBV7-8 with TRBJ1-1; D uncertain. This CDR3 comprises 13 residues. Germline loops: CDR1 SGHVS, CDR2 FQNEAQ. V was trimmed by 7 bases and J by 4 bases, leaving 13 bases between them. CDR3: CASIRGSGTEAFF. The CDR3 nucleotides are TGTGCCAGCATCAGAGGGTCGGGCACTGAAGCTTTCTTT.

The chain is built from TRBV2 and TRBJ1-5, with no clear D. Trimming pared 3 bases from V and 2 bases from J, leaving 8 bases between. The CDR3 length is 14 residues. Germline V gene data show CDR1 as SNHLY and CDR2 as FYNNEI. Written as DNA, the CDR3 is TGTGCCAGCAGTGAGTTGGGAGGCAATCAGCCCCAGCATTTT. This codes for CASSELGGNQPQHF.

The chain employs TRBV7-9 and TRBJ1-3; TRBD1 matches 7 bases. Trimming at V came to 5 bases and at J to 0 bases, leaving 7 bases not matched to a gene. The CDR3 sequence is 16 residues long. The germline V gene encodes CDR1 SEHNR and CDR2 FQNEAQ (reference sequence). For the CDR3, the DNA is TGTGCCAGCAGCCGCAGGGGACAGAGCTCTGGAAACACCATATATTTT. Its translation: CASSRRGQSSGNTIYF.

This clone appeared a few times. The chain is built from TRBV7-8 and TRBJ1-1, with TRBD1 matching over 11 bases. Per germline, CDR1 SGHVS and CDR2 FQNEAQ. J was trimmed by 7 bases and V by 5 bases; bases with no gene match: 9. The CDR3 runs to 15 residues. The CDR3 loop is CASSPGTGGYGEAFF. In nucleotides, the CDR3 is TGTGCCAGCAGCCCCGGGACAGGGGGTTATGGTGAAGCTTTCTTT.

The V call is TRBV10-3, the J call TRBJ1-1; tentatively, D is TRBD1 (6 bases). This CDR3 spans 15 amino acids. Looked up from germline, CDR1 is ENHRY and CDR2 is SYGVKD. Trimming removed 6 bases from V and 0 bases from J, with 14 bases in between. CDR3 region: CAIRPGTQMNTEAFF. The CDR3, as DNA: TGTGCCATCAGGCCGGGGACACAGATGAACACTGAAGCTTTCTTT.

The rearrangement joins TRBV9 to TRBJ2-3; 7 bases align to TRBD2. The CDR3 is 16 residues long. The trim removed 3 bases at V and 0 bases at J, leaving 7 bases unmatched. In germline, CDR1 is SGDLS, CDR2 YYNGEE. CDR3 sequence: CASSEWSGASTDTQYF. The DNA of the CDR3 is TGTGCCAGCAGCGAGTGGAGCGGGGCTAGCACAGATACGCAGTATTTT.

This chain joins TRBV4-3 and TRBJ2-7; 7 bases map to TRBD1. The CDR3 runs 14 residues. CDR1 and CDR2 (germline): LGHNA, YSLEER. V lost 4 bases and J lost 0; bases outside the gene matches: 3. CDR3 DNA sequence: TGCGCCAGCAGCCGGGACAGCTCCTCCTACGAGCAGTACTTC. It codes for CASSRDSSSYEQYF.

The sample holds one count of this clone. The chain joins TRBV5-1 to TRBJ2-7; D remains unclear. With 7 bases removed from V and 0 bases from J, the gap between germline ends came to 14 bases. The germline gives CDR1 SGHRS, CDR2 YFSETQ. CDR3 length equals 14 residues. The CDR3 DNA sequence: TGCGCCAGCTCGAACGAGCCCTTCTCCTACGAGCAGTACTTC. It specifies CASSNEPFSYEQYF.

This clone has only a few counts. This chain links TRBV2 with TRBJ1-2, with D uncertain. Trimming removed 7 bases from V and 3 bases from J, with 12 bases in between. The CDR3 contains 13 residues. Germline lookup yields CDR1 SNHLY and CDR2 FYNNEI. This CDR3 reads CASNRDPYYGYTF. CDR3 DNA: TGTGCCAGCAATCGGGATCCGTACTATGGCTACACCTTC.

This clone appeared a single time. The chain uses TRBV19 and TRBJ2-5, with 9 positions matching TRBD1. CDR3 length: 19 residues. V trimming: 2 bases; J trimming: 6 bases; junction bases outside the gene matches: 19. Germline V CDR1 and CDR2: LNHDA, SQIVND (reference sequence). CDR3: CASSIKSAIGQGNPKTQYF. The CDR3 DNA follows: TGTGCCAGTAGTATAAAGTCGGCGATCGGACAGGGGAATCCAAAGACCCAGTACTTC.

The V call is TRBV4-1, the J call TRBJ1-6; D is undetermined. Germline V gene sequence: CDR1 MGHRA, CDR2 YSYEKL. V lost 0 bases and J lost 10, with 16 bases in between. The CDR3 loop spans 16 amino acids. Written as DNA, the CDR3 is TGCGCCAGCAGCCAAGATCTATCTAAGGGCGGGTCACCCCTCCACTTT. It specifies CASSQDLSKGGSPLHF.

The genes are TRBV19 and TRBJ1-2; no reliable D call. V was clipped by 1 base and J by 4 bases, with 10 bases between them. The CDR3 spans 14 residues. CDR1 is LNHDA and CDR2 is SQIVND in the germline V gene (reference sequence). Here the CDR3 reads CASSIVGRGYGYTF. CDR3 bases: TGTGCCAGTAGTATAGTAGGGAGAGGCTATGGCTACACCTTC.

The chain uses TRBV6-5 and TRBJ1-5; the D gene is possibly TRBD1 (6 bases). The CDR3 consists of 13 residues. V was clipped by 6 bases and J by 3 bases, with 9 bases between them. CDR1 MNHEY and CDR2 SVGAGI come from the germline V gene. This chain's CDR3 is CASSRGSNQPQHF. CDR3 nucleotides: TGTGCCAGCAGCAGGGGCTCCAATCAGCCCCAGCATTTT.